The source of this T cell receptor beta chain is a study of shared clonotypes between healthy human individuals (dated by TCRdb to the early 2020s). Regarding the study in general: A few men and a couple of women, aged 18 to 49 years, made up the cohort. For each donor, CD4 naive and CD4 memory were each given three plates, CD8 naive was given two plates, and CD8 memory was given one plate. To estimate repertoire size and how much clonotype sharing occurs between individuals, the study deeply sequenced the blood TCR repertoires of five or six healthy adults. Libraries were prepared and TCR repertoires were sequenced by different laboratories using diverse techniques, in order to increase sequencing depth and limit assay-specific biases. Leukapheresis yielded between about 0.94 and 8.9 billion PBMCs per donor. Beyond this particular receptor, the publication reports: Naive subsets generally had larger estimated clonotype richness than memory subsets did. Because the study included only a small number of donors, the genetic and exposure-history diversity represented was limited. Incomplete sequencing was indicated by rarefaction of sorted-subset datasets, despite the large sequencing depth. Sampling was limited to blood, and TCR repertoires in tissue likely differ from TCR repertoires in blood. Compared with non-shared clonotypes, the clonotypes found in all four sorted-subset donors had higher generation probabilities. Across a few donors, roughly 5.1% of naive CD4, 3.5% of naive CD8, approximately 2.5% of memory CD4, and approximately 0.4% of memory CD8 clonotypes were shared. Pairwise subsampling indicated that sequencing depth was expected to affect the degree of clonotype sharing among donors.

The CDR3, cysteine through phenylalanine, is 17 amino acids long. The kept DNA is CDR3 alone, 51 bases in frame from the first base. CDR1 and CDR2, looked up from the germline V gene (reference sequence), are PRHDT and FYEKMQ. Compared with germline, V lacks 5 bases and J lacks 7 bases; bases without a gene match: 16. Using the deep immunoSEQ assay, TCR CDR3 regions were amplified from genomic DNA by multiplex PCR. Genomic DNA extracted from each cell subset was distributed evenly over all wells of several immunoSEQ 96-well plates, and each plate served as one replicate. For sorted subsets, around 200 ng genomic DNA, equal to 25,000 to 35,000 T cell genomes, was loaded into each replicate PCR. Purified libraries were quantified with a Qubit 3.0 fluorometer, sized on a Bioanalyzer 2100, and re-quantified with the KAPA Library Quantification kit. Every immunoSEQ 96-well plate was sequenced on a separate single-read 150-cycle Illumina NextSeq 550 flow cell. Per the authors' processing: Because the immunoSEQ output held only junctional sequences and lacked quality scores, the filtering could not match the filtering applied to full-length reads. Sequences were annotated with PyIR, a Python wrapper for IgBLAST v1.9, and V/J genes and CDR3 were assigned using IMGT germline references. Any read was removed if the V/J assignment was weak (E-value above 1e-6), the CDR3 was missing, or the read contained stop codons, out-of-frame junctions, or ambiguous translated residues. V3J clonotypes were defined as sequences sharing the same inferred V gene, J gene, and CDR3 amino acid sequence. Percentage overlap between repertoires was computed as shared unique clonotypes divided by the size of the smaller repertoire. Three approaches were used to assess repertoire richness: RTK rarefaction, the Chao1 estimator, and Recon v2.1 estimates of unobserved clonotypes. OLGA was used to compute generation probabilities for all TCRbeta clonotypes that the gDNA method yielded from four donors. The immuneACCESS repertoire file appears here via TCRdb, limited to in-frame rearrangements. These files lack a portion of the clones; in checked studies, under half of the deficit traces to unresolved V genes, and the cause of the others is not known. V and J calls and clone size are copied from that table; D and trimming were computed from the DNA. The sample table shows roughly 2.4 million clones, and approximately 95% are seen once. Of the sample, over 0.1% is held by the ten largest clones.

Worth noting for this clone: There is no known antigen for this receptor. No much larger clone is present one base from it, and per-base qualities are unavailable.

Donors were healthy HIV-negative adults with no recently reported acute infections or vaccinations. Every donor was a Caucasian adult residing in Nashville, Tennessee, USA. CD4+ T cells were enriched by magnetic negative selection; naive cells were then positively selected on CD45RA, and the negative fraction formed the memory subset. After blood collection by leukapheresis, PBMCs were isolated using Ficoll-Histopaque density gradient centrifugation and then cryopreserved in the vapor phase of liquid nitrogen. Purity and quantity of every magnetically sorted T cell population were checked by analytical flow cytometry. Genomic DNA was isolated from each sorted fraction and quantified by UV absorbance on a Nanodrop 2000c.

The clonotype originates from a man younger than 30 in good health. The receptor chain draws on TRBV13 and TRBJ1-4, with 7 bases aligning to TRBD1. The sample consisted of naive CD4+ T cells sorted from blood. In the paper's terms, the cell subset or site label means: CD45RA+ positively selected. This receptor has the CDR3 CASSPRPGQAGLEKLFF. The sequenced DNA: TGTGCCAGCAGCCCCCGACCCGGACAGGCAGGCCTTGAAAAACTGTTTTTT.